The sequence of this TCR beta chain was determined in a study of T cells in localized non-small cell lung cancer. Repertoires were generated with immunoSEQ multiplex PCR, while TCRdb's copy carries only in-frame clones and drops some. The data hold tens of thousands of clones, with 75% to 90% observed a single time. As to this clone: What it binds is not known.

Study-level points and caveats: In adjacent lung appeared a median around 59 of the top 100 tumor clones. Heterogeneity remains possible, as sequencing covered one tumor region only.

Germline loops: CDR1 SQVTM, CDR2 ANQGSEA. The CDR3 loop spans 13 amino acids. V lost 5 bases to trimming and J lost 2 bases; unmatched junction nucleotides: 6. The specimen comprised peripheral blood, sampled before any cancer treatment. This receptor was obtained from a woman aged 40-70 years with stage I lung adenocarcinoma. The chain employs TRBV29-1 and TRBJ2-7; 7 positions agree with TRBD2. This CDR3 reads CSVTLANTYEQYF. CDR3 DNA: TGCAGCGTTACACTAGCGAATACCTACGAGCAGTACTTC.